The 19 T cell receptor beta chains in this list originate from one sample, sequenced in a study of shared clonotypes between healthy human individuals (dated by TCRdb to the early 2020s). The method was the immunoSEQ multiplex PCR assay. Sourced from immuneACCESS, this table was stored by TCRdb with only in-frame sequences that have V and J called. A share of the clones is absent; for the studies checked, an unresolved V gene accounts for under half, and the remainder has no known explanation. A total of roughly 2 million clones appear in this sample, roughly 95% of them only once. The top ten clonotypes cover more than 0.1% of the sample. The specimen sequenced was naive CD4+ T cells sorted from blood. According to the study, the label for this sample's cell subset or site signals: CD45RA+ positively selected. All receptors derive from a man aged 18 to 30 in good health.

This CDR3 is CASWEGRGNSPLHF. The DNA of the CDR3 is TGTGCCAGCTGGGAAGGGAGGGGCAATTCACCCCTCCACTTT. This chain connects TRBV6-6 to TRBJ1-6, with TRBD1 as a possible D gene (5 bases). The germline V gene encodes CDR1 MNHNY and CDR2 SVGAGI (reference sequence). V was pared by 8 bases and J by 7 bases, with 15 bases between. The CDR3 runs to 14 residues.

The rearrangement joins TRBV29-1 to TRBJ1-3, with a possible D match to TRBD1 (6 bases). CDR1 is SQVTM and CDR2 is ANQGSEA in the germline V gene. Trimming removed 7 bases at V and 8 bases at J, with 15 bases between. The CDR3 extends over 12 amino acids. The CDR3: CSGGDILDTIYF. The DNA for the CDR3 is TGCAGCGGCGGGGACATTTTGGACACCATATATTTT. Complete variable domain (other parts from reference TRBV29-1 and TRBJ1-3): SAVISQKPSRDICQRGTSLTIQCQVDSQVTMMFWYRQQPGQSLTLIATANQGSEATYESGFVIDKFPISRPNLTFSTLTVSNMSPEDSSIYLCSGGDILDTIYFGEGSWLTVV.

A note on this clone: The sample holds other DNA sequences that translate to the same CDR3. The chain couples TRBV20-1 to TRBJ2-1; D uncertain. Germline V CDR1 and CDR2: DFQATT, SNEGSKA (reference sequence). V was pared by 5 bases and J by 10 bases, with 9 bases between. CDR3 length equals 10 residues. The DNA of the CDR3 is TGCAGTGCTTCTCGAGAGGAGCAGTTCTTC. Translated, it gives CSASREEQFF.

V and J are TRBV5-1 and TRBJ2-1, with D tentatively TRBD1 or TRBD2 (5 bases each). Germline CDR1 and CDR2: SGHRS and YFSETQ. CDR3 length equals 13 residues. V lost 4 bases and J lost 8, with 13 bases in between. The CDR3 bases are TGCGCCAGCAGCGTTTGGGGACGGGATGAGCAGTTCTTC. Its translation: CASSVWGRDEQFF.

This chain joins TRBV11-2 and TRBJ2-1, with D maybe TRBD2 (5 bases). Germline V CDR1 and CDR2: SGHAT, FQNNGV. This CDR3 comprises 16 residues. Trimming pared 5 bases from V and 0 bases from J, leaving 14 bases between. Here the CDR3 DNA reads TGTGCCAGCAGCCCGATAAGCGGTAGCTCCTACAATGAGCAGTTCTTC. Amino acids: CASSPISGSSYNEQFF.

J is TRBJ2-7 and V is TRBV27; no definite D call. The germline CDR1 and CDR2 sequences are MNHEY and SMNVEV (reference sequence). The germline V and J ends were trimmed by 3 bases and 4 bases, with 10 bases remaining between them. The CDR3 runs to 13 residues. The CDR3 DNA reads TGTGCCAGCAGTTTTGAACAAAGATACGAGCAGTACTTC. This sequence encodes CASSFEQRYEQYF.

This clone has a handful of counts. The rearrangement links TRBV5-1 to TRBJ1-2; 8 bases line up with TRBD1. The CDR3 runs 12 residues. Germline-derived CDR1 and CDR2 are SGHRS and YFSETQ. V shed 2 bases and J 7 bases; nucleotides not matched to a gene: 1. This chain's CDR3 is CASSFTGGGYTF. Written as DNA, the CDR3 is TGCGCCAGCAGCTTCACAGGGGGTGGCTACACCTTC.

This clone is a singleton in its sample. The chain is built from TRBV5-1 and TRBJ2-7; possibly TRBD2 for D (6 bases). Germline V CDR1 and CDR2: SGHRS, YFSETQ. V lost 0 bases, J lost 2 bases, and 9 bases lay in between. The length of the CDR3 is 14 residues. CDR3: CASSLVSGTYEQYF. In DNA form, the CDR3 reads TGCGCCAGCAGCTTGGTTAGCGGAACCTACGAGCAGTACTTC.

Here the CDR3 DNA reads TGTGCCAGCAGTGCTCAAAGCCACGAGCAGTACTTC. Protein: CASSAQSHEQYF. The chain employs TRBV2 and TRBJ2-7; no definite D call. V was cut by 4 bases and J by 5 bases, with 9 bases left in between. The CDR3 sequence is 12 residues long. CDR1 and CDR2 (germline): SNHLY, FYNNEI.

J is TRBJ1-1 and V is TRBV6-5, with D possibly TRBD1 on 5 matching bases. Per germline, CDR1 MNHEY and CDR2 SVGAGI. The CDR3 sequence is 15 residues long. The V end was cut by 2 bases, the J end by 5 bases, with 15 bases between. The CDR3 region is CASSYGAYSATEAFF. The DNA for the CDR3 is TGTGCCAGCAGTTACGGGGCATACAGTGCGACTGAAGCTTTCTTT.

CDR3 coding DNA: TGTGCCAGCAGTCCCTCAGGGGGGGCGCACTACGAGCAGTACTTC. Translated, it gives CASSPSGGAHYEQYF. The chain combines TRBV27 with TRBJ2-7; D could derive from TRBD1 or TRBD2 (7 bases each). The CDR3 consists of 15 residues. Trimming stripped 5 bases from V and 3 bases from J, with 17 bases between. CDR1 and CDR2 from the germline V gene are MNHEY and SMNVEV (reference sequence).

The chain has TRBV18 and TRBJ1-1, with TRBD1 matching over 9 bases. Unmatched junction bases numbered 11, after V lost 3 bases and J lost 3 bases. This CDR3 is 17 amino acids long. Germline V gives CDR1 KGHSH, CDR2 LQKENI. The CDR3 here is CASSPLSGTGTDTEAFF. Here the CDR3 DNA reads TGTGCCAGCTCACCTTTGTCGGGGACAGGGACGGACACTGAAGCTTTCTTT.

The chain carries TRBV11-3 and TRBJ2-2; 8 bases align to TRBD1. V was pared by 8 bases and J by 4 bases, with 6 bases of the junction left unmatched. This CDR3 spans 14 amino acids. Germline CDR1 is SGHNT and CDR2 is YENEEA. The CDR3 protein is CASRTGLGTGELFF. DNA of the CDR3: TGTGCCAGCCGGACAGGGTTGGGCACCGGGGAGCTGTTTTTT.

CDR3 amino acids: CASSLDLGLAREQFF. The CDR3 DNA reads TGTGCCAGCAGCTTAGATCTAGGACTAGCAAGGGAGCAGTTCTTC. This sequence joins TRBV11-2 and TRBJ2-1; 8 nucleotides line up with TRBD2. CDR3 size: 15 residues. CDR1 and CDR2 from the germline V gene are SGHAT and FQNNGV. Losses at the gene ends were 0 bases for V and 10 bases for J; bases not matched to a gene: 8.

The chain employs TRBV5-1 and TRBJ2-5; possibly TRBD1 for D (6 bases). The germline CDR1 and CDR2 sequences are SGHRS and YFSETQ. Trimming pared 5 bases from V and 3 bases from J, leaving 20 bases between. The CDR3 has 16 residues. CDR3 protein: CASSLVSSTGKETQYF. CDR3 nucleotides: TGCGCCAGCAGTCTCGTGTCCAGCACAGGGAAAGAGACCCAGTACTTC.

This sequence joins TRBV15 and TRBJ2-7; D is ambiguous. V lost 0 bases, J lost 4 bases, and 13 bases lay in between. Germline loops: CDR1 LNHNV, CDR2 YYDKDF (reference sequence). This CDR3 has 15 amino acids. CDR3 coding DNA: TGTGCCACCAGCAGAGATTTCCGTAGGGATTACGAGCAGTACTTC. This gives the protein CATSRDFRRDYEQYF.

V usage is TRBV5-1 and J usage is TRBJ1-1; weak D call: TRBD1 (6 bases). Germline-derived CDR1 and CDR2 are SGHRS and YFSETQ. Trimming pared 4 bases from V and 2 bases from J, leaving 15 bases between. The CDR3 runs to 15 residues. CDR3 region: CASSVISGGNTEAFF. CDR3 sequence (DNA): TGCGCCAGCAGCGTCATAAGTGGGGGCAACACTGAAGCTTTCTTT.

In regard to this clone: This CDR3 is also generated by other DNA sequences in the sample. The genes are TRBV5-1 and TRBJ2-2, with 8 positions matching TRBD1. The V gene's germline CDR1 is SGHRS and CDR2 YFSETQ. Germline trimming cut 2 bases from V and 5 bases from J; bases unmatched to any gene: 5. The CDR3 extends over 15 amino acids. The CDR3 DNA is TGCGCCAGCAGCTTTGGACAGGGAGGTACCGGGGAGCTGTTTTTT. The encoded protein is CASSFGQGGTGELFF.

This clone has a handful of counts. Other DNA sequences from this sample encode an identical CDR3 as well. The chain is built from TRBV29-1 and TRBJ2-5; D is uncertain. Germline V gives CDR1 SQVTM, CDR2 ANQGSEA. This CDR3 is 9 amino acids long. V was pared by 4 bases and J by 5 bases, with 2 bases between. The CDR3 loop is CSVGETQYF. DNA for the CDR3: TGCAGCGTTGGTGAGACCCAGTACTTC. The complete variable domain, with remaining parts taken from reference TRBV29-1 and TRBJ2-5, reads SAVISQKPSRDICQRGTSLTIQCQVDSQVTMMFWYRQQPGQSLTLIATANQGSEATYESGFVIDKFPISRPNLTFSTLTVSNMSPEDSSIYLCSVGETQYFGPGTRLLVL.